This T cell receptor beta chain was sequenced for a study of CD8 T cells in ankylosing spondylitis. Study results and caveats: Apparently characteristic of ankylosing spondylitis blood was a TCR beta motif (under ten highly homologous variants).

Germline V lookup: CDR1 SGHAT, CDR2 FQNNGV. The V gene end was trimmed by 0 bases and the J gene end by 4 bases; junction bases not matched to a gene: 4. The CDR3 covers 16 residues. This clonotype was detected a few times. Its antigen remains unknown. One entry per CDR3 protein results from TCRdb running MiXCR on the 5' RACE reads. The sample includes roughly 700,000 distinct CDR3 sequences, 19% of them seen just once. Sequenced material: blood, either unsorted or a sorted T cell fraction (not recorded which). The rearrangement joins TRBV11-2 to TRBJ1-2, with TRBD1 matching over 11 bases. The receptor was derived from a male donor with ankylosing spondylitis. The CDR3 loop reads CASSLDAGTGGYGYTF. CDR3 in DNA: TGTGCCAGCAGCTTAGACGCCGGGACAGGGGGCTATGGCTACACCTTC.